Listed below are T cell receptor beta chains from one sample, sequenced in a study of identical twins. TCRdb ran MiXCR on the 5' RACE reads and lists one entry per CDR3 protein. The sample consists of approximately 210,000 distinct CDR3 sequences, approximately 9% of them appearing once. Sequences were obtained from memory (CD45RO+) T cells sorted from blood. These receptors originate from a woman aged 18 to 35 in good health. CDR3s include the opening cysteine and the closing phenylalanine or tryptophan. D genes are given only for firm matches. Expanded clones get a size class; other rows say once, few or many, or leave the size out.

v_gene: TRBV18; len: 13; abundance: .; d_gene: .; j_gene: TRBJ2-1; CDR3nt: TGTGCCAGCTCACCTCCGCTCGGGTATGAGCAGTTCTTC; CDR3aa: CASSPPLGYEQFF
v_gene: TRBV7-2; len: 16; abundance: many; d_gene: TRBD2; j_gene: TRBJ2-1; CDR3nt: TGTGCCAGCAGCTTAGCGTCCCAGCGGGAGAGAGGTGAGCAGTTCTTC; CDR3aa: CASSLASQRERGEQFF
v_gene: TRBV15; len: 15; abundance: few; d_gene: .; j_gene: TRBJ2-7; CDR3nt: TGTGCCACCAGCAGAGATTTGGCGAGATCGTACGAGCAGTACTTC; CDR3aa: CATSRDLARSYEQYF
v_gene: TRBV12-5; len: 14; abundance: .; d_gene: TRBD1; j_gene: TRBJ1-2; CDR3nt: TGTGCTGTAGCCGCCGGACAGGGTTATGGTGGCTACACCTTC; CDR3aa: CAVAAGQGYGGYTF
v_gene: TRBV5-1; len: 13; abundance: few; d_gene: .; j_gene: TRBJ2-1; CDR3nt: TGCGCCAGCAGCTTCCCCCCCGGCAATGAGCAGTTCTTC; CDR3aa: CASSFPPGNEQFF
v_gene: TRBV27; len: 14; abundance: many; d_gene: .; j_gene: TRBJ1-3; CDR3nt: TGTGCCAGCAGTTTATCGTGGGCTGGAAACACCATATATTTT; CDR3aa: CASSLSWAGNTIYF
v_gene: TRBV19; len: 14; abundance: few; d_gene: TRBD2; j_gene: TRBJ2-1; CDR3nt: TGTGCCAGTAGTATAAGCGGGAGTGACGCTGAGCAGTTCTTC; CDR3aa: CASSISGSDAEQFF
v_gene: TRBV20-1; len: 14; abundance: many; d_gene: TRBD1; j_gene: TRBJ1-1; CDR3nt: TGCAGTGCTAGACCTTATAACAGGGGGAACGAAGCTTTCTTT; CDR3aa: CSARPYNRGNEAFF
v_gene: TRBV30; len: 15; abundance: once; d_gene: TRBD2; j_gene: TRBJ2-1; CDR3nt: TGTGCCTGGAGTGTACGGCTAGCGGGGGGCAATGAGCAGTTCTTC; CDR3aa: CAWSVRLAGGNEQFF
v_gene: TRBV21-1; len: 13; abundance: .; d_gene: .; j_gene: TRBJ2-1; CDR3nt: TGTGCCAGCAGCAATCCCCTGGTCCATGAGCAGTTCTTC; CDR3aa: CASSNPLVHEQFF